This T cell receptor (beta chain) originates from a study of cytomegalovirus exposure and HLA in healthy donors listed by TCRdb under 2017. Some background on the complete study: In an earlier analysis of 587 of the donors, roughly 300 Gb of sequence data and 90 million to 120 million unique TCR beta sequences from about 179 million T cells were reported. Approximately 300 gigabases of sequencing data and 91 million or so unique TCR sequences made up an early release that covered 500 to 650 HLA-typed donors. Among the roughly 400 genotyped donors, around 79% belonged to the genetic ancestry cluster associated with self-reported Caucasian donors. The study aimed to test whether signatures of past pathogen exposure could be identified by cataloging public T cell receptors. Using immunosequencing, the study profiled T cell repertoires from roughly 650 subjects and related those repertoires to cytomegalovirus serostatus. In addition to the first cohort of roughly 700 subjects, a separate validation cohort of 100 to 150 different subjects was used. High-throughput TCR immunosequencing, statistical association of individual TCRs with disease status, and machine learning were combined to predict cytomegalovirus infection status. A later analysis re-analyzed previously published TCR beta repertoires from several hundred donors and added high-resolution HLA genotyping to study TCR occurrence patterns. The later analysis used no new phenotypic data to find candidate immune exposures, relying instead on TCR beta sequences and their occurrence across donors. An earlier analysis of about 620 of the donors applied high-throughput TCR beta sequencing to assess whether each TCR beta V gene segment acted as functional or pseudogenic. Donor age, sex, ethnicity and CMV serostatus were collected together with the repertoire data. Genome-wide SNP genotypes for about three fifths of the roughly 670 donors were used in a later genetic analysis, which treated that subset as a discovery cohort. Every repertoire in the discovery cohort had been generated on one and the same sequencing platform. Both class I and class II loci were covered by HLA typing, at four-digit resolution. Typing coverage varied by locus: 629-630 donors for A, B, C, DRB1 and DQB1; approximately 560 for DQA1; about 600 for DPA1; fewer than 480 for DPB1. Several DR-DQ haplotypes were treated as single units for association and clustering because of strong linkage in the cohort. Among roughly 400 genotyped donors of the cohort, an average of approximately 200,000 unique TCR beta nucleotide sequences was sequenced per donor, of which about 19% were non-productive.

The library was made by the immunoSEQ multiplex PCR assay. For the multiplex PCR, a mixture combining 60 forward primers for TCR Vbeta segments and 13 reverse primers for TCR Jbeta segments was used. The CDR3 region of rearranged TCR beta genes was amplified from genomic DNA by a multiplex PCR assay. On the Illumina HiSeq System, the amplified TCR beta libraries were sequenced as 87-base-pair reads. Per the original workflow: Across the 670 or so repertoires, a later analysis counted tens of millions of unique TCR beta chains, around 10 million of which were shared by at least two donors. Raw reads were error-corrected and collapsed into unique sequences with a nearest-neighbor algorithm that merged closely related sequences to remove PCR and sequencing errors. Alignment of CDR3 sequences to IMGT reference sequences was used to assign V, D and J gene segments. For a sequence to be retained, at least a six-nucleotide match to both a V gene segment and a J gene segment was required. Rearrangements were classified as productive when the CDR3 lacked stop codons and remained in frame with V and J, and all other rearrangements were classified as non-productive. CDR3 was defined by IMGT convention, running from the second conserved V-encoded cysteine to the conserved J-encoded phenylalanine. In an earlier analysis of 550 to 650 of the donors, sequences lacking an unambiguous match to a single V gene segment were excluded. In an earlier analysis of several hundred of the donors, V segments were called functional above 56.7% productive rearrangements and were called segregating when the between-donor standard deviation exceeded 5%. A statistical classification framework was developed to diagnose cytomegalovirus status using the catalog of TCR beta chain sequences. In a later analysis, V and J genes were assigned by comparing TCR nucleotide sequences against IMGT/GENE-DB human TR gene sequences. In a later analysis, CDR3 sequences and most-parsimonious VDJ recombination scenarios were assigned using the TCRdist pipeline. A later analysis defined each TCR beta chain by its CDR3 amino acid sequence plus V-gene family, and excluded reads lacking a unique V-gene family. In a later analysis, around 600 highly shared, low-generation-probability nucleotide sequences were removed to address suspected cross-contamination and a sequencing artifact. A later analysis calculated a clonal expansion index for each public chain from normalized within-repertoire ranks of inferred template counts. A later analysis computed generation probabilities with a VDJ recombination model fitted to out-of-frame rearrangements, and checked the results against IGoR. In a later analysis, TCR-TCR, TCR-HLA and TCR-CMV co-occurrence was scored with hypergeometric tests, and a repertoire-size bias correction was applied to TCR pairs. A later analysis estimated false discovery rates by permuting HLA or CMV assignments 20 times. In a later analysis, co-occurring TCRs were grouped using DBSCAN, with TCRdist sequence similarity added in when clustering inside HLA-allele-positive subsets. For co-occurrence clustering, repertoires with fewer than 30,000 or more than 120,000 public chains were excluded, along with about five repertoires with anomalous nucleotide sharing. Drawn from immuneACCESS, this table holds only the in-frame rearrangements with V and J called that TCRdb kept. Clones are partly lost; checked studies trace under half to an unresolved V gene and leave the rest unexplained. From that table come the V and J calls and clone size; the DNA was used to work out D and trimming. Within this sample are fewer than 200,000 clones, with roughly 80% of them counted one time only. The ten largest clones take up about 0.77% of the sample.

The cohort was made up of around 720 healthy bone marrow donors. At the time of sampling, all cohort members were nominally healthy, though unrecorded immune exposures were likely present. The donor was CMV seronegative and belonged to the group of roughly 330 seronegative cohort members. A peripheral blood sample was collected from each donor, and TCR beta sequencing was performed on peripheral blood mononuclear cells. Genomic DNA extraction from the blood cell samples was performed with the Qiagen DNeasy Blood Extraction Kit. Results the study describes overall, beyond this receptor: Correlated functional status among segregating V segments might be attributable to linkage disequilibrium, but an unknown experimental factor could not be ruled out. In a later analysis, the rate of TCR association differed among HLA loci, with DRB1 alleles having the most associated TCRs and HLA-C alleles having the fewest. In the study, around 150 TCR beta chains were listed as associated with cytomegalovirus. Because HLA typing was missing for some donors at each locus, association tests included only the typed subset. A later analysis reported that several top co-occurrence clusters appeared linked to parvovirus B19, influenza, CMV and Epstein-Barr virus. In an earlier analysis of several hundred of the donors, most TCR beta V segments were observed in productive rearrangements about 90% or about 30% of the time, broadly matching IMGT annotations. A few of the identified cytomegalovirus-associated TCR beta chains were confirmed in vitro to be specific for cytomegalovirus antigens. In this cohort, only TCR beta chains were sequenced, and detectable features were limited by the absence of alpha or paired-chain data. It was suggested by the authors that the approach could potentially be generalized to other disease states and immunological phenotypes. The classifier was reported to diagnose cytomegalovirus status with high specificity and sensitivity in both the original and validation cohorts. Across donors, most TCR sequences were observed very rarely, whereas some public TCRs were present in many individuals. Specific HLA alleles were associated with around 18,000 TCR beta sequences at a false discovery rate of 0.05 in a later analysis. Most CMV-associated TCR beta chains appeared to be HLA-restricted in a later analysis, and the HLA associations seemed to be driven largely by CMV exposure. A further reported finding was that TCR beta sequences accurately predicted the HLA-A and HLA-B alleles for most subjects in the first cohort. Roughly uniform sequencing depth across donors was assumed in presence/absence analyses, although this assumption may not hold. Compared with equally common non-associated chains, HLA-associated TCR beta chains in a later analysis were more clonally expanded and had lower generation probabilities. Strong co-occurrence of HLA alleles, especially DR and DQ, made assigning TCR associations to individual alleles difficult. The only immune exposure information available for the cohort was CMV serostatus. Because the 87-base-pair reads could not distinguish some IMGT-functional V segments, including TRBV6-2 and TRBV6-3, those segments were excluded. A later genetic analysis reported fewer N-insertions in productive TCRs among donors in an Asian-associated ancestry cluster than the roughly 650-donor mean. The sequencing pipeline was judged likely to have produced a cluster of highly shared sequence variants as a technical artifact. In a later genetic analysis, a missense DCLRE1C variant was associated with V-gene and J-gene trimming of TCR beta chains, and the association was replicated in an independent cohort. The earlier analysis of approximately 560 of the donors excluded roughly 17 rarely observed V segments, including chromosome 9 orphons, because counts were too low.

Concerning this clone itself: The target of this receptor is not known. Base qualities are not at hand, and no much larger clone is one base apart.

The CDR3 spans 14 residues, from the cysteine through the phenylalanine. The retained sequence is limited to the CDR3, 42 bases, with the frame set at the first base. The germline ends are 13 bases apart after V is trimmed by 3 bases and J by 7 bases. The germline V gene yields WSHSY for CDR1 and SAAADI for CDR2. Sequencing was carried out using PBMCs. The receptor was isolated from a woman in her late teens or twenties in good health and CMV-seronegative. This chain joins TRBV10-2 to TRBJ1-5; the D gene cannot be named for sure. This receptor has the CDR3 CASSDGLPLQPQHF. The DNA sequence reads TGCGCCAGCAGTGACGGACTGCCGCTCCAGCCCCAGCATTTT.